What follows describes a single TCR beta chain. These data are taken from a study of cytomegalovirus exposure and HLA in healthy donors. The CDR3 sequence is 14 residues long. J was trimmed by 3 bases and V by 9 bases; bases with no gene match: 8. From germline, CDR1 is MNHEY and CDR2 SMNVEV (reference sequence). Both 60 Vbeta primers and 13 Jbeta primers went into the PCR. TCRdb keeps only in-frame clones here, not all; method: immunoSEQ multiplex PCR. The sample lists 60,000 to 80,000 clones, 65% to 80% occurring once. Source material: PBMCs. The receptor's source is a woman aged 30 to 39 in good health and CMV-seronegative. The chain joins TRBV27 to TRBJ2-7; 10 positions match TRBD1. CDR3 loop: CASSAGTGDYEQYF. In nucleotides, the CDR3 is TGTGCCAGTTCCGCCGGGACAGGGGACTACGAGCAGTACTTC.